The clone carrying this T cell receptor (beta chain) was picked up one time. Assay used: immunoSEQ multiplex PCR; TCRdb lists only in-frame clones, some missing. The table records approximately 300,000 clones, 87% of them present only once. The source of the sample is a study of blood T cell repertoires in COVID-19. Recruitment covered 25 or so US areas and drew participants whose ages spanned roughly 18 to 89 years. Assignments of participants to cohorts depended upon their own reported clinical history. V lost 5 bases, J lost 4 bases, and 12 bases stayed unmatched. The germline gives CDR1 SGHTA, CDR2 FQGNSA. This CDR3 spans 16 amino acids.

Sequenced: PBMCs or T cells enriched from blood (not recorded which). This TCR came from a woman aged 25-40 years who had recovered from COVID-19. The V and J genes are TRBV7-2 and TRBJ2-7, with TRBD2 matching over 9 bases. Written as DNA, the CDR3 is TGTGCCAGCAGCCCCGGGGGGAGACTAGCGGTTTACGAGCAGTACTTC. It yields the protein CASSPGGRLAVYEQYF.